The 30 T cell receptor beta chains given below trace back to one sample, sequenced in a study of OX40 agonist ivuxolimab in advanced cancers. Measured with immunoSEQ multiplex PCR; TCRdb has only the in-frame clones, and not every one. The repertoire has about 120,000 clones, 80% to 90% of them found once; the top ten carry about 0.55%. The sequencing here drew on CD4+ or CD8+ T cells sorted from blood, taken in a trial of the OX40 agonist ivuxolimab. The receptor source for this set is an adult with an advanced solid tumor such as melanoma, head and neck, liver or kidney cancer.

This clone was counted only a few times. The CDR3 coding sequence is TGTGCCAGCAGCTTGGGAGACAGGGCCTACAATGAGCAGTTCTTC. Residues: CASSLGDRAYNEQFF. This chain links TRBV5-6 with TRBJ2-1; 7 bases fit TRBD1. The CDR3 loop spans 15 amino acids. Unmatched junction bases numbered 2, after V lost 0 bases and J lost 2 bases. Germline assignment: CDR1 SGHDT and CDR2 YYEEEE.

This rearrangement joins TRBV7-9 to TRBJ2-5; a possible D gene is TRBD2 (7 bases). Deletions cut 8 bases from V and 5 bases from J, with 15 bases between. CDR1 is SEHNR and CDR2 is FQNEAQ in the germline V gene (reference sequence). The CDR3 spans 13 residues. CDR3 sequence reads: CASGGAFYETQYF. As DNA, the CDR3 is TGTGCCAGCGGGGGGGCTTTTTACGAGACCCAGTACTTC.

The chain joins TRBV5-1 to TRBJ2-3; D ambiguous. The CDR3 extends over 15 amino acids. Looked up from germline, CDR1 is SGHRS and CDR2 is YFSETQ. The ends were cut back, 0 bases at V and 0 bases at J, with 8 bases in the middle. Written as DNA, the CDR3 is TGCGCCAGCAGCTTGGACCAGTCTAGCACAGATACGCAGTATTTT. Protein: CASSLDQSSTDTQYF.

The V and J genes are TRBV7-2 and TRBJ1-1, with no clear D. Looked up from germline, CDR1 is SGHTA and CDR2 is FQGNSA. The CDR3 totals 13 residues. V was shortened by 1 base and J by 6 bases, with 9 bases between the two germline ends. The CDR3, as DNA: TGTGCCAGCAGCTTAGAGGGAAACGCTGAAGCTTTCTTT. Translating it yields CASSLEGNAEAFF.

The rearrangement uses TRBV18 and TRBJ2-2; 7 bases fit TRBD1. Germline CDR1 reads KGHSH; CDR2 reads LQKENI. With 4 bases clipped from V and 5 bases from J, the junction kept 10 bases outside the gene matches. The CDR3 loop spans 16 amino acids. The CDR3 is CASSQFETGNTGELFF. CDR3 bases: TGTGCCAGCTCACAGTTTGAGACAGGGAATACCGGGGAGCTGTTTTTT.

In its sample, this clone was seen once. V gene TRBV30 combines with J gene TRBJ2-2, with D possibly being TRBD2 (5 bases). The germline gives CDR1 GTSNPN, CDR2 SVGIG (reference sequence). Trimming left V 5 bases short and J 7 bases short, with 14 bases between. This CDR3 is built from 13 residues. CDR3: CAWETRAGGELFF. The CDR3 nucleotides are TGTGCCTGGGAAACTAGGGCGGGCGGGGAGCTGTTTTTT.

V and J are TRBV7-9 and TRBJ1-4, with 7 bases fitting TRBD1. The J segment lost 5 bases and the V segment lost 5 bases, leaving 8 bases of the junction unmatched. The CDR3 sequence is 15 residues long. Germline V lookup: CDR1 SEHNR, CDR2 FQNEAQ (reference sequence). The CDR3 protein is CASSVWTGVNEKLFF. For the CDR3, the DNA is TGTGCCAGCAGCGTCTGGACAGGCGTAAATGAAAAACTGTTTTTT.

The rearrangement joins TRBV19 to TRBJ2-1; D gene ambiguous. Germline V gene data show CDR1 as LNHDA and CDR2 as SQIVND (reference sequence). Between the trimmed V and J ends, which lost 5 bases and 2 bases, there was a span of 16 bases. The CDR3 covers 16 residues. The CDR3 sequence is CASSLIRAGPYNEQFF. CDR3 nucleotides: TGTGCCAGTAGTTTGATTCGGGCAGGCCCCTACAATGAGCAGTTCTTC.

This sequence joins TRBV5-4 and TRBJ2-5; 14 bases agree with TRBD2. CDR1 and CDR2 (germline): SGHNT, YYREEE (reference sequence). Trimming at V came to 3 bases and at J to 5 bases, leaving 12 bases not matched to a gene. This CDR3 has 18 residues. CDR3 coding DNA: TGTGCCAGCAGCTCGCTGCCGAGACTAGCGGGGGGGCAGGAGACCCAGTACTTC. This encodes CASSSLPRLAGGQETQYF.

The rearrangement uses TRBV7-9 and TRBJ2-7; 7 nucleotides align to TRBD2. The CDR3 length is 14 residues. Germline CDR1 and CDR2: SEHNR and FQNEAQ (reference sequence). J was trimmed by 3 bases and V by 5 bases; bases with no gene match: 7. DNA of the CDR3: TGTGCCAGCAGCCCCCGGGGGACTATCTACGAGCAGTACTTC. Its protein product is CASSPRGTIYEQYF.

The J gene is TRBJ1-5, the V gene TRBV6-4, with D possibly TRBD1 on 5 matching bases. This CDR3 has 16 amino acids. Germline-derived CDR1 and CDR2 are MRHNA and SNTAGT. V lost 5 bases and J lost 0, with 14 bases in between. CDR3 nucleotide sequence: TGTGCCAGCAGTCCCTCGGGCAGGGATAGCAATCAGCCCCAGCATTTT. This encodes CASSPSGRDSNQPQHF.

The chain joins TRBV7-9 to TRBJ2-7; 7 bases align to TRBD1. J gave up 5 bases and V 1 base, and 2 bases lay outside the gene matches. The CDR3 spans 13 residues. CDR1 is SEHNR and CDR2 is FQNEAQ in the germline V gene (reference sequence). This chain's CDR3 is CASSLGDSNEQYF. The CDR3 DNA reads as TGTGCCAGCAGCTTAGGGGACAGCAACGAGCAGTACTTC.

The rearrangement uses TRBV12-5 and TRBJ2-2; 9 nucleotides align to TRBD1. The CDR3 runs 15 residues. V dropped 5 bases and J dropped 3; count of bases not matched to a gene: 4. Germline CDR1 and CDR2: LGHNT and FRNRAP. The CDR3 is CASGTGQGYTGELFF. The DNA for the CDR3 is TGTGCTAGTGGTACTGGACAGGGGTACACCGGGGAGCTGTTTTTT.

The rearrangement joins TRBV18 to TRBJ2-7; 7 nucleotides line up with TRBD2. CDR3 length: 14 amino acids. The germline gives CDR1 KGHSH, CDR2 LQKENI. J lost 7 bases, V lost 2 bases, and 8 bases had no gene match. DNA for the CDR3: TGTGCCAGCTCACCATCGGGACTACCAGGGGAGCAGTACTTC. It specifies CASSPSGLPGEQYF. The whole variable domain, remainder taken from reference TRBV18 and TRBJ2-7, is NAGVMQNPRHLVRRRGQEARLRCSPMKGHSHVYWYRQLPEEGLKFMVYLQKENIIDESGMPKERFSAEFPKEGPSILRIQQVVRGDSAAYFCASSPSGLPGEQYFGPGTRLTVT.

The chain is built from TRBV10-3 and TRBJ1-5; 9 nucleotides agree with TRBD1. This CDR3 has 16 residues. The germline CDR1 and CDR2 sequences are ENHRY and SYGVKD. Trimming removed 11 bases from V and 2 bases from J; junction bases left unmatched: 13. The CDR3 sequence is CAAGTQGAVGNQPQHF. In DNA, the CDR3 is TGTGCCGCGGGGACACAGGGGGCAGTTGGCAATCAGCCCCAGCATTTT.

The chain is built from TRBV28 and TRBJ1-1; D possibly corresponds to TRBD1 (6 bases). V dropped 6 bases and J dropped 3 bases, with 14 bases sitting between them. Germline V gene lookup returns CDR1 MDHEN and CDR2 SYDVKM. The CDR3 has 14 amino acids. This CDR3 is CASRPYREDTEAFF. DNA for the CDR3: TGTGCCAGCAGACCCTACAGGGAGGACACTGAAGCTTTCTTT.

This clone was detected many times. The chain has TRBV28 and TRBJ2-7; 7 bases fit TRBD1. This CDR3 comprises 14 residues. From germline, CDR1 is MDHEN and CDR2 SYDVKM. Losses at the gene ends were 6 bases for V and 5 bases for J; bases not matched to a gene: 10. The CDR3 spells CASRGQPPGDEQYF. DNA for the CDR3: TGTGCCAGCAGGGGACAGCCCCCGGGTGACGAGCAGTACTTC.

The rearrangement joins TRBV15 to TRBJ2-3; 8 positions match TRBD1. The junction had 1 base not matched to a gene; V was cut back by 2 bases and J by 0 bases. The germline V gene has CDR1 LNHNV and CDR2 YYDKDF (reference sequence). The length of the CDR3 is 15 residues. CDR3 amino acids: CATSRQGASTDTQYF. Here the CDR3 DNA reads TGTGCCACCAGCAGACAGGGGGCTAGCACAGATACGCAGTATTTT.

The chain carries TRBV7-2 and TRBJ1-6, with D perhaps TRBD1 (5 bases). Trimming stripped 5 bases from V and 0 bases from J, with 11 bases between. This CDR3 spans 16 amino acids. CDR1 and CDR2 (germline): SGHTA, FQGNSA. CDR3 protein: CASSPWGSSYNSPLHF. For the CDR3, the DNA is TGTGCCAGCAGCCCCTGGGGCAGCTCCTATAATTCACCCCTCCACTTT.

The V and J genes are TRBV5-4 and TRBJ2-2, with D possibly being TRBD1 (5 bases). The CDR3 sequence is 15 residues long. The germline V and J ends were trimmed by 4 bases and 1 base, with 11 bases remaining between them. Germline V gene sequence: CDR1 SGHNT, CDR2 YYREEE (reference sequence). Here the CDR3 reads CASSPQVLNTGELFF. The CDR3 DNA sequence: TGTGCCAGCAGCCCACAGGTCCTGAACACCGGGGAGCTGTTTTTT.

This rearrangement joins TRBV19 to TRBJ1-1, with D possibly matching TRBD1 (6 bases). Germline V gives CDR1 LNHDA, CDR2 SQIVND (reference sequence). The CDR3 totals 13 residues. The V end lost 6 bases, the J end lost 4 bases, and 12 bases lay between the germline ends. CDR3 region: CASRHREGTEAFF. CDR3 coding DNA: TGTGCCAGTAGACACAGGGAGGGCACTGAAGCTTTCTTT.

V is TRBV5-4 and J is TRBJ2-7, with 7 bases aligning to TRBD1. Germline values: CDR1 SGHNT, CDR2 YYREEE (reference sequence). V shed 0 bases, J shed 5 bases, and the junction held 5 bases outside the gene matches. The CDR3 covers 14 residues. The CDR3 region has the DNA TGTGCCAGCAGCTTGGGACAGGGAAGGAACGAGCAGTACTTC. Its protein product is CASSLGQGRNEQYF.

V and J are TRBV4-2 and TRBJ1-2; unclear D gene. Germline-derived CDR1 and CDR2 are LGHNA and YNFKEQ. CDR3 length equals 14 residues. Deletions cut 0 bases from V and 8 bases from J, with 13 bases between. CDR3 bases: TGTGCCAGCAGCCAAGATAACCAGGCCCCCGGCTACACCTTC. It is translated as CASSQDNQAPGYTF.

CDR3 nucleotides: TGTGCCACCCCTAGCCCCGGACAGGGCTATGGCTACACCTTC. Protein product: CATPSPGQGYGYTF. The V call is TRBV28, the J call TRBJ1-2; 8 bases line up with TRBD1. Germline V gene lookup returns CDR1 MDHEN and CDR2 SYDVKM. This CDR3 region has 14 residues. Trimming cost V 10 bases and J 4 bases; bases outside gene matches: 11.

Here the CDR3 reads CASSTDPGHLFF. The CDR3, as DNA: TGTGCCAGCAGCACGGACCCGGGCCACCTGTTTTTT. The V call is TRBV21-1, the J call TRBJ1-4. TRBV21-1 is designated a pseudogene. This CDR3 has 12 amino acids.

The J gene is TRBJ2-3, the V gene TRBV4-3; 11 bases match TRBD2. This CDR3 contains 18 residues. Germline V gene lookup returns CDR1 LGHNA and CDR2 YSLEER. The junction had 7 bases not matched to a gene; V was cut back by 0 bases and J by 2 bases. The CDR3 coding sequence is TGCGCCAGCAGCCAAGATTTCGGGACTAGCGGACTCACAGATACGCAGTATTTT. Translated, it gives CASSQDFGTSGLTDTQYF.

This chain links TRBV6-5 with TRBJ1-4; D might be TRBD1 (5 bases). This CDR3 spans 14 amino acids. V dropped 10 bases and J dropped 0 bases, with 12 bases sitting between them. The germline CDR1 and CDR2 sequences are MNHEY and SVGAGI. CDR3 loop: CATGTSSTNEKLFF. The CDR3 bases are TGTGCCACCGGGACGTCCTCAACTAATGAAAAACTGTTTTTT.

This clone is a singleton in its sample. J is TRBJ2-7 and V is TRBV9; D is possibly TRBD2 (6 bases). Germline CDR1 SGDLS, CDR2 YYNGEE. The CDR3 sequence is 15 residues long. Deletions cut 3 bases from V and 5 bases from J, with 18 bases between. CDR3 in DNA: TGTGCCAGCAGCGAGAATATTCGCGGGGTGGACGAGCAGTACTTC. Amino acid sequence: CASSENIRGVDEQYF.

This chain links TRBV7-2 with TRBJ1-5; D is unresolved. The CDR3 totals 15 residues. Germline loops: CDR1 SGHTA, CDR2 FQGNSA. Trimming took 5 bases from V and 0 from J, leaving 11 bases between them. In DNA form, the CDR3 reads TGTGCCAGCAGCCTTGGAGGTCGTAGCAATCAGCCCCAGCATTTT. As protein: CASSLGGRSNQPQHF.

This rearrangement joins TRBV5-1 to TRBJ1-6; D perhaps matches TRBD1 (5 bases). CDR3 length: 14 residues. Germline lookup yields CDR1 SGHRS and CDR2 YFSETQ. Trimming shortened V by 4 bases and J by 5 bases, and 10 bases separated the two germline ends. The CDR3 region has the DNA TGCGCCAGCAGCGGGGGGGATCATAATTCACCCCTCCACTTT. It specifies CASSGGDHNSPLHF.